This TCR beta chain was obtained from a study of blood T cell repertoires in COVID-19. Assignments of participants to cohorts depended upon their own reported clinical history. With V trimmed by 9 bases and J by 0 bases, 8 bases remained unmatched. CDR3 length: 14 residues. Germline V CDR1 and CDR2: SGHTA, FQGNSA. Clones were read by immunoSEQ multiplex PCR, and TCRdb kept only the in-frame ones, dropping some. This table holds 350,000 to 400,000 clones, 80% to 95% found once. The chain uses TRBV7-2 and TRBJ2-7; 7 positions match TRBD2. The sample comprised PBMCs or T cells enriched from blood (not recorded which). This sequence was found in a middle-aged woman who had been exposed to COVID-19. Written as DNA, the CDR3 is TGTGCCAGTAGGCGGGAGCGGAGCTCCTACGAGCAGTACTTC. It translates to CASRRERSSYEQYF.